This T cell receptor beta chain was obtained from a study of blood T cell repertoires in COVID-19. Study-wide background: Samples came from the United States, Italy and Spain, spanning acute and convalescent COVID-19.

Germline CDR1 reads MNHNY; CDR2 reads SVGAGI (reference sequence). Trimming left V 5 bases short and J 3 bases short, with 7 bases between. The CDR3 spans 13 residues. Repertoires were generated with immunoSEQ multiplex PCR, while TCRdb's copy carries only in-frame clones and drops some. The table shows 35,000 to 45,000 clones, with more than 70% occurring only once. Sequencing was carried out using peripheral blood. The chain couples TRBV6-6 to TRBJ2-2, with D tentatively TRBD2 (5 bases). The TCR was taken from a human donor in a cohort sampled during active COVID-19. This CDR3 reads CASSNGDTGELFF. The CDR3 DNA reads TGTGCCAGCAGTAACGGGGACACCGGGGAGCTGTTTTTT.